This T cell receptor beta chain was identified during a study of cytomegalovirus exposure and HLA in healthy donors. Across the study: In terms of ancestry, the Caucasian-associated cluster contained about four fifths of the roughly 400 genotyped donors. General observations from the study: Researchers reported in a later analysis that common viral pathogens appeared linked to several top clusters. What TCR beta sequences reportedly achieved was accurate prediction of HLA-A and HLA-B alleles in most subjects.

In regard to this clone: Its target is not known.

Germline CDR1 PRHDT, CDR2 FYEKMQ (reference sequence). The CDR3 is 15 amino acids. V shed 3 bases and J 1 base; nucleotides not matched to a gene: 5. It was with 60 Vbeta and 13 Jbeta primers that the PCR ran. Generated by immunoSEQ multiplex PCR, the TCRdb table keeps only in-frame clones and is missing some. Of about 170,000 clones listed, about three quarters were seen once; the top ten hold 1.4%. This TCR came from a woman in her twenties or thirties in good health and CMV-seropositive. Sample: PBMCs. This chain links TRBV13 with TRBJ1-1, with TRBD1 matching 7 bases. CDR3 sequence reads: CASSFTAGGNTEAFF. CDR3 in DNA: TGTGCCAGCAGCTTTACCGCAGGGGGGAACACTGAAGCTTTCTTT.